The clone carrying this TCR beta chain has more than one count but fewer than ten. This specimen includes other DNA sequences encoding the same CDR3. The data stem from a study of T cell responses to AZD1222 COVID-19 vaccine. Trimming removed 0 bases at V and 3 bases at J, with 7 bases between. This CDR3 region has 13 residues. CDR1 SGHDT and CDR2 YYEEEE come from the germline V gene. This table comes from immunoSEQ multiplex PCR, and its TCRdb copy is limited to in-frame clones, with some not included. The table records fewer than 150,000 clones, approximately 89% of them present only once. The sequenced sample was peripheral blood, obtained 28 days after the second AZD1222 dose. This TCR was sampled from an adult who received the AZD1222 COVID-19 vaccine. The chain employs TRBV5-6 and TRBJ2-7; no definite D call. The CDR3 DNA is TGTGCCAGCAGCTTGGGCAGTAGCTACGAGCAGTACTTC. It yields the protein CASSLGSSYEQYF.